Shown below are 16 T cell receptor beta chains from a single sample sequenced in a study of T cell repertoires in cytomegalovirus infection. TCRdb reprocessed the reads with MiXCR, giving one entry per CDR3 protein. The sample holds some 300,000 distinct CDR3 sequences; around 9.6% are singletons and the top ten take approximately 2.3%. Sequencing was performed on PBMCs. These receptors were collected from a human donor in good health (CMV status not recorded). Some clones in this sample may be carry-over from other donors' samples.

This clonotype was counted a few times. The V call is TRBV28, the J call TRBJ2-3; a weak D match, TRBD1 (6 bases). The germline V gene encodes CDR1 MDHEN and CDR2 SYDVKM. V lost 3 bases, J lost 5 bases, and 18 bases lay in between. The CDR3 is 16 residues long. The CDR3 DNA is TGTGCCAGCAGTTTGGACCGGGACAAACTTGGAGATACGCAGTATTTT. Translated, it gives CASSLDRDKLGDTQYF.

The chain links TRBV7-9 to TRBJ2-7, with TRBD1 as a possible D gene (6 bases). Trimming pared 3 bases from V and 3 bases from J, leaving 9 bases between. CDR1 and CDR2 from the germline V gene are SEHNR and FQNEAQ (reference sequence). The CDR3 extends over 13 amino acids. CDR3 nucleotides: TGTGCCAGCAGCTTCGGACAGCTCTACGAGCAGTACGTC. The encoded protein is CASSFGQLYEQYV.

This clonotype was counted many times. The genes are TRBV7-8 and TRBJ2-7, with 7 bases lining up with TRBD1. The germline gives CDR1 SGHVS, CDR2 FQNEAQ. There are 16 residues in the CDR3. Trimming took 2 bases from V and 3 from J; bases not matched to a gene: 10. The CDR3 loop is CASSLRGQTTFYEQYV. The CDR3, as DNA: TGTGCCAGCAGCTTACGGGGACAGACCACATTCTACGAGCAGTACGTC.

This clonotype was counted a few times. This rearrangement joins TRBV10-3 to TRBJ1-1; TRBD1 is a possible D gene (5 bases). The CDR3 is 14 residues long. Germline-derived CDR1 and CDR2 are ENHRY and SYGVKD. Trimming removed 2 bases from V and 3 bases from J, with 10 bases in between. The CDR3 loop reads CAISEAQGDTEAFF. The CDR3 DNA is TGTGCCATCAGTGAGGCGCAAGGGGACACTGAAGCTTTCTTT.

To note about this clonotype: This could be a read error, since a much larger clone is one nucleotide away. The CDR3 bases are TGCAGCGTTGATGGGGCGGTTATGGCGAACACTGAAGCTTTCTTT. Amino acid sequence: CSVDGAVMANTEAFF. V gene TRBV29-1 combines with J gene TRBJ1-1; possible D gene TRBD1, 5 bases. This CDR3 contains 15 residues. Germline V lookup: CDR1 SQVTM, CDR2 ANQGSEA. Trimming stripped 3 bases from V and 1 base from J, with 15 bases between.

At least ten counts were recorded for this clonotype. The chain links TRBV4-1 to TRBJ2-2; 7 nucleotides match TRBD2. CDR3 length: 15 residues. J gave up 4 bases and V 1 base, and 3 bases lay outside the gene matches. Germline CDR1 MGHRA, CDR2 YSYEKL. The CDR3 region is CASSQAGTTTGELFF. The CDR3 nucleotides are TGCGCCAGCAGCCAAGCCGGGACTACCACCGGGGAGCTGTTTTTT.

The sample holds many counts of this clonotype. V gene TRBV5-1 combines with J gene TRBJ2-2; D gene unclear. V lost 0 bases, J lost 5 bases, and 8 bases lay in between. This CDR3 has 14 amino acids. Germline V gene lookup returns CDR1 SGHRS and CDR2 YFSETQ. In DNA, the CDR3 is TGCGCCAGCAGCTTGGCCGGTGAAACCGGGGAGCTGTTTTTT. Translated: CASSLAGETGELFF. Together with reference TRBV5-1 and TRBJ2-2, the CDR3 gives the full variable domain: KAGVTQTPRYLIKTRGQQVTLSCSPISGHRSVSWYQQTPGQGLQFLFEYFSETQRNKGNFPGRFSGRQFSNSRSEMNVSTLELGDSALYLCASSLAGETGELFFGEGSRLTVL.

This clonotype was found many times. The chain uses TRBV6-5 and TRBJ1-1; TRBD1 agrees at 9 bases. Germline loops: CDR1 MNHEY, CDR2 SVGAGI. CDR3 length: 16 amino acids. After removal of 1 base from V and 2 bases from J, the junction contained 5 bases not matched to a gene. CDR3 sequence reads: CASSYLPGQGNTEAFF. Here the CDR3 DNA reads TGTGCCAGCAGTTACTTGCCGGGACAGGGAAACACTGAAGCTTTCTTT.

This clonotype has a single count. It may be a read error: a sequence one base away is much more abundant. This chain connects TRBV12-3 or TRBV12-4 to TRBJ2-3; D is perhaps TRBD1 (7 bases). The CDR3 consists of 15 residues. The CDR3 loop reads CANSDSSGGTDTQYF. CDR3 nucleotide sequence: TGTGCCAACAGTGACTCCTCAGGGGGGACAGATACGCAGTATTTT.

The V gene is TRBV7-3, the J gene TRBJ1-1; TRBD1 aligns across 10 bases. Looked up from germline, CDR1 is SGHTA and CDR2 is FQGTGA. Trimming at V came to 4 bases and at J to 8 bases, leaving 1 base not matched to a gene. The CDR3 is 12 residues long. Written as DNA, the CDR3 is TGTGCCAGCAGCTCGGGACAGGGGGAAGCTTTCTTT. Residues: CASSSGQGEAFF.

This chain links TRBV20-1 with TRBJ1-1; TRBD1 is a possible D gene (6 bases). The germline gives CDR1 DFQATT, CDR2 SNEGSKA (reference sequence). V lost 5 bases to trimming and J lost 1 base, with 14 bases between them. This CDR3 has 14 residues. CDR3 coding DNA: TGCAGTGCTGCCCGGACAGTCACGAACACTGAAGCTTTCTTT. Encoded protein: CSAARTVTNTEAFF.

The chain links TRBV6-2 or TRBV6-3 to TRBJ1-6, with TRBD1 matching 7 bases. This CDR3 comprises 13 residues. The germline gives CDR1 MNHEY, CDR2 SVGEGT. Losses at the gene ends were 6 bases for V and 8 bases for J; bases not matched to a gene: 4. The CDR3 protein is CASRQGVDSPLHF. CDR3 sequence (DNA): TGTGCCAGCAGGCAGGGGGTTGATTCACCCCTCCACTTT.

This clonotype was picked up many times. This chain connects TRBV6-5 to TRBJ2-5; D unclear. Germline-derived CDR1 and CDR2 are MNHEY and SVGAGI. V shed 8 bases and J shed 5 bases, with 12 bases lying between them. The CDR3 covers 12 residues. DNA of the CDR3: TGTGCCAGCTCTCGAGACGCTGAGACCCAGTACTTC. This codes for CASSRDAETQYF.

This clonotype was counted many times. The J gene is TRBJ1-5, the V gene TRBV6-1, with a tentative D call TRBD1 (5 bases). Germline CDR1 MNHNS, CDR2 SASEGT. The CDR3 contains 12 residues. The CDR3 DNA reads TGTGCAGCAGGGACTAGCAATCAGCCCCAGCATTTT. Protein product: CAAGTSNQPQHF.

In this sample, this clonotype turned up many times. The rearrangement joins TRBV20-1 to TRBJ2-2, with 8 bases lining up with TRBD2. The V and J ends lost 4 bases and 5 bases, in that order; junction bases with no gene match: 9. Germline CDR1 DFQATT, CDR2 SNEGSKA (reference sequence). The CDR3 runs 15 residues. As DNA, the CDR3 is TGCAGTGCTACCCCAGGGACTAGATGGACCGGGGAGCTGTTTTTT. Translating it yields CSATPGTRWTGELFF.

CDR3: CASSQGLNTGELFF. The CDR3, as DNA: TGTGCCAGCAGTCAGGGGTTAAACACCGGGGAGCTGTTTTTT. This chain links TRBV12-3 or TRBV12-4 with TRBJ2-2, with D possibly TRBD1 on 6 matching bases. The CDR3 extends over 14 amino acids. The ends were cut back, 5 bases at V and 2 bases at J, with 9 bases in the middle.